These 20 T cell receptor beta chains originate from one sample sequenced in a study of blood T cell repertoires in COVID-19. Generated by immunoSEQ multiplex PCR, the TCRdb table keeps only in-frame clones and is missing some. The table shows 35,000 to 45,000 clones, with around 94% occurring only once. The sequenced sample consisted of peripheral blood. These receptor sequences come from a man in his fifties with COVID-19, enrolled during active disease.

The count of this clone is one. V gene TRBV5-1 combines with J gene TRBJ1-6, with TRBD1 matching 8 bases. The CDR3 length is 15 residues. In germline, CDR1 is SGHRS, CDR2 YFSETQ. J lost 6 bases, V lost 0 bases, and 2 bases had no gene match. The CDR3 DNA reads TGCGCCAGCAGCTTGGGACAGGGGTTTAATTCACCCCTCCACTTT. Amino acid sequence: CASSLGQGFNSPLHF.

The V call is TRBV2, the J call TRBJ2-7; TRBD2 agrees at 12 bases. This CDR3 spans 14 amino acids. Germline CDR1 reads SNHLY; CDR2 reads FYNNEI. Losses at the gene ends were 6 bases for V and 3 bases for J; bases not matched to a gene: 3. CDR3 nucleotides: TGTGCCAGCAGGACGACTAGCGGGAGCTACGAGCAGTACTTC. This codes for CASRTTSGSYEQYF.

The V and J genes are TRBV7-2 and TRBJ1-2; maybe TRBD1 (5 bases). Germline assignment: CDR1 SGHTA and CDR2 FQGNSA. V lost 5 bases, J lost 8 bases, and 18 bases lay in between. The CDR3 length is 14 residues. The DNA for the CDR3 is TGTGCCAGCAGCGAATACCGGGACTTAAGGGGCTACACCTTC. Translated, it gives CASSEYRDLRGYTF.

The chain employs TRBV30 and TRBJ1-5; TRBD1 agrees at 7 bases. J gave up 7 bases and V 0 bases, and 6 bases lay outside the gene matches. Germline CDR1 is GTSNPN and CDR2 is SVGIG (reference sequence). CDR3 length: 14 residues. CDR3 in amino acids: CAWSVLTGDQPQHF. DNA of the CDR3: TGTGCCTGGAGTGTACTCACAGGGGACCAGCCCCAGCATTTT.

This clone turned up a few times. The chain recombines TRBV21-1 with TRBJ1-3. TRBV21-1 is a pseudogene segment. The CDR3 runs to 15 residues. The CDR3 DNA is TGTGCCAGCAGCAAATTCGCGGGTAATGGAAACACCATATATTTT. As protein: CASSKFAGNGNTIYF.

CDR3 amino acids: CASSLAGTGGDEQYF. As DNA, the CDR3 is TGCGCCAGCAGCTTGGCCGGGACAGGGGGTGACGAGCAGTACTTC. The chain joins TRBV5-1 to TRBJ2-7, with 11 bases identical to TRBD1. V dropped 0 bases and J dropped 5; count of bases not matched to a gene: 4. This CDR3 contains 15 residues. Germline values: CDR1 SGHRS, CDR2 YFSETQ.

The chain has TRBV7-8 and TRBJ2-5; 9 bases are a match to TRBD1. The length of the CDR3 is 15 residues. The germline gives CDR1 SGHVS, CDR2 FQNEAQ. After removal of 5 bases from V and 1 base from J, the junction contained 5 bases not matched to a gene. CDR3 bases: TGTGCCAGCAGCGCAAGGGACAGGGTCCAAGAGACCCAGTACTTC. Translated, it gives CASSARDRVQETQYF.

The chain carries TRBV7-6 and TRBJ2-1; 9 bases are a match to TRBD2. The CDR3 contains 16 residues. Germline CDR1 is SGHVS and CDR2 is FNYEAQ. Germline trimming cut 1 base from V and 7 bases from J; bases unmatched to any gene: 8. The CDR3 spells CASSLVGREGGNEQFF. The CDR3 region has the DNA TGTGCCAGCAGCTTAGTGGGGCGGGAGGGCGGAAATGAGCAGTTCTTC.

As DNA, the CDR3 is TGTGCCAGCAGGATAGGACAGGGAGTGGGGAACACTGAAGCTTTCTTT. Its protein is CASRIGQGVGNTEAFF. The chain employs TRBV2 and TRBJ1-1; 8 nucleotides agree with TRBD1. The CDR3 has 16 residues. CDR1 and CDR2 (germline): SNHLY, FYNNEI. With 6 bases clipped from V and 1 base from J, the junction kept 10 bases outside the gene matches.

J is TRBJ2-7 and V is TRBV20-1, with D perhaps matching TRBD1 (5 bases). The germline gives CDR1 DFQATT, CDR2 SNEGSKA (reference sequence). The V end was cut by 2 bases, the J end by 3 bases, with 5 bases between. CDR3 size: 11 residues. CDR3 amino acids: CSARQGYEQYF. The CDR3 DNA is TGCAGTGCTAGACAGGGCTACGAGCAGTACTTC.

As regards this clone: Because the CDR3 is missing its conserved closing phenylalanine or tryptophan, this is likely a read error. The DNA is left out, because the CDR3 cannot be placed on it with certainty; the CDR3 is given as TCRdb lists it. This chain connects TRBV21-1 to TRBJ1-2; the table's D call, TRBD1, was not checked against the DNA. TRBV21-1 is termed a pseudogene. The CDR3 totals 10 residues, both ends included. CDR3 protein: CASSSRQCLK.

V gene TRBV15 combines with J gene TRBJ2-1; 9 bases match TRBD1. Germline lookup yields CDR1 LNHNV and CDR2 YYDKDF (reference sequence). The CDR3 consists of 17 residues. V lost 1 base and J lost 0; bases outside the gene matches: 4. The CDR3 region is CATSRVDRGSSYNEQFF. CDR3 nucleotides: TGTGCCACCAGCAGAGTTGACAGGGGGAGCTCCTACAATGAGCAGTTCTTC.

This chain connects TRBV7-2 to TRBJ2-2; TRBD1 might be the D (5 bases). V was shortened by 0 bases and J by 0 bases, with 8 bases between the two germline ends. Per the germline V gene, CDR1 is SGHTA and CDR2 is FQGNSA. This CDR3 spans 16 amino acids. The CDR3 nucleotides are TGTGCCAGCAGCTTAGCTGGGGCAGCGAACACCGGGGAGCTGTTTTTT. This translates into CASSLAGAANTGELFF.

This chain joins TRBV2 and TRBJ1-2; D might be TRBD1 (5 bases). Germline CDR1 SNHLY, CDR2 FYNNEI. Trimming took 2 bases from V and 8 from J, leaving 9 bases between them. The CDR3 spans 12 residues. CDR3 residues: CASSEQGGGYTF. CDR3 nucleotide sequence: TGTGCCAGCAGTGAACAGGGAGGGGGCTACACCTTC. The entire variable domain, with the rest obtained from reference TRBV2 and TRBJ1-2, is as follows: EPEVTQTPSHQVTQMGQEVILRCVPISNHLYFYWYRQILGQKVEFLVSFYNNEISEKSEIFDDQFSVERPDGSNFTLKIRSTKLEDSAMYFCASSEQGGGYTFGSGTRLTVV.

V usage is TRBV3-1 (or the pseudogene TRBV3-2) and J usage is TRBJ1-4; no clear D gene. The CDR3 contains 11 residues. Germline V lookup: CDR1 LGHDT, CDR2 YNNKEL (reference sequence). Trimming removed 1 base at V and 11 bases at J, with 5 bases between. The CDR3 loop reads CASSQGAKLFF. The CDR3 nucleotides read TGTGCCAGCAGCCAAGGCGCGAAACTGTTTTTT.

The genes are TRBV5-5 and TRBJ1-4; D is possibly TRBD1 (5 bases). Germline-derived CDR1 and CDR2 are SGHKS and YYEKEE (reference sequence). Trimming removed 0 bases from V and 8 bases from J, with 8 bases in between. The CDR3 runs to 13 residues. The CDR3 DNA is TGTGCCAGCAGCTTGGGACAGTTGGAAAAACTGTTTTTT. Amino acids: CASSLGQLEKLFF.

The rearrangement uses TRBV7-8 and TRBJ1-2; the D gene is possibly TRBD1 (6 bases). This CDR3 is 16 amino acids long. Trimming shortened V by 5 bases and J by 0 bases, and 16 bases separated the two germline ends. CDR1 is SGHVS and CDR2 is FQNEAQ in the germline V gene. CDR3 protein: CASSPNHRAPNYGYTF. CDR3 DNA: TGTGCCAGCAGCCCCAACCACAGGGCACCTAACTATGGCTACACCTTC.

The V gene is TRBV27, the J gene TRBJ2-2, with 7 bases aligning to TRBD1. Looked up from germline, CDR1 is MNHEY and CDR2 is SMNVEV (reference sequence). The junction had 12 bases not matched to a gene; V was cut back by 5 bases and J by 3 bases. The CDR3 covers 17 residues. CDR3 bases: TGTGCCAGCAGTAGCGTCTCCGGGACAGTCGACACCGGGGAGCTGTTTTTT. Its translation is CASSSVSGTVDTGELFF.

The chain combines TRBV4-2 with TRBJ1-2; D is unclear. The V gene lost 0 bases and the J gene lost 5 bases, with 16 bases spanning the gap. Per germline, CDR1 LGHNA and CDR2 YNFKEQ. The CDR3 sequence is 16 residues long. CDR3 protein: CASSQDQTRGVYGYTF. The DNA of the CDR3 is TGTGCCAGCAGCCAAGACCAGACCCGCGGGGTTTATGGCTACACCTTC.

The chain carries TRBV4-2 and TRBJ2-3, with 9 bases lining up with TRBD2. V shed 1 base, J shed 3 bases, and the junction held 5 bases outside the gene matches. The CDR3 totals 16 residues. Per germline, CDR1 LGHNA and CDR2 YNFKEQ. The CDR3 region is CASSQVAGAETDTQYF. The CDR3 DNA sequence: TGTGCCAGCAGCCAAGTAGCGGGAGCCGAGACAGATACGCAGTATTTT.